What follows are 10 T cell receptor beta chains derived from one specimen sequenced in a study of graft-versus-host responses after intestinal transplantation. Some clones are missing from TCRdb's copy, which holds only in-frame ones; the method was immunoSEQ multiplex PCR. The top ten clones hold over 4.5% of a sample with more than 50,000 clones, less than 95% of them seen once. The material was PBMCs, obtained 650 to 690 days after intestinal transplant. These TCRs come from a human patient who received an intestinal transplant, so some T cells may come from the graft donor.

The chain is built from TRBV15 and TRBJ1-4; D not resolved. The V gene's germline CDR1 is LNHNV and CDR2 YYDKDF (reference sequence). This CDR3 has 15 residues. V was clipped by 6 bases and J by 0 bases, with 11 bases between them. The chain's CDR3 is CATRAHGTTNEKLFF. The DNA for the CDR3 is TGTGCCACCAGAGCCCACGGTACAACTAATGAAAAACTGTTTTTT.

The chain joins TRBV5-6 to TRBJ2-1; a possible D gene is TRBD2 (6 bases). The CDR3 extends over 15 amino acids. V was pared by 1 base and J by 3 bases, with 11 bases between. Germline loops: CDR1 SGHDT, CDR2 YYEEEE. CDR3 protein: CASSLRRELYNEQFF. CDR3 coding DNA: TGTGCCAGCAGCTTGCGACGGGAGCTCTACAATGAGCAGTTCTTC.

The V and J genes are TRBV7-9 and TRBJ1-1; D possibly corresponds to TRBD1 (6 bases). CDR3 length equals 11 residues. Germline V CDR1 and CDR2: SEHNR, FQNEAQ (reference sequence). The V end was cut by 5 bases, the J end by 11 bases, with 12 bases between. Here the CDR3 DNA reads TGTGCCAGCAGCCAAGGTAGGGGGGCTTTCTTT. Its translation is CASSQGRGAFF.

The chain recombines TRBV6-1 with TRBJ2-7; D may be TRBD1 (6 bases). The ends were cut back, 9 bases at V and 0 bases at J, with 15 bases in the middle. The CDR3 is made up of 14 amino acids. Germline V gene lookup returns CDR1 MNHNS and CDR2 SASEGT. CDR3 in amino acids: CASRNRVSSYEQYF. The CDR3 DNA is TGTGCCAGTCGGAACAGGGTAAGCTCCTACGAGCAGTACTTC.

The rearrangement uses TRBV5-6 and TRBJ2-1; 11 bases align to TRBD2. This CDR3 contains 14 residues. Germline trimming cut 2 bases from V and 6 bases from J; bases unmatched to any gene: 1. Germline V CDR1 and CDR2: SGHDT, YYEEEE. The CDR3, as DNA: TGTGCCAGCAGCTTTAGCGGGGGGGCCAATGAGCAGTTCTTC. Translating it yields CASSFSGGANEQFF.

The CDR3 DNA reads TGTGCCAGCAGCGCATTGGGGCGGGGGGACACAGATACGCAGTATTTT. Protein sequence: CASSALGRGDTDTQYF. The chain links TRBV9 to TRBJ2-3; 8 nucleotides line up with TRBD2. V was pared by 3 bases and J by 2 bases, with 8 bases of the junction left unmatched. The CDR3 is made up of 16 amino acids. The germline V gene has CDR1 SGDLS and CDR2 YYNGEE.

The CDR3 DNA reads TGTGCCAGCAGCCGTAGCGGTCCCCAAGAGACCCAGTACTTC. Translation gives CASSRSGPQETQYF. The rearrangement uses TRBV5-6 and TRBJ2-5, with a weak D call TRBD2 (6 bases). CDR3 size: 14 residues. Trimming cost V 4 bases and J 1 base, with 11 bases left between them. Looked up from germline, CDR1 is SGHDT and CDR2 is YYEEEE. Variable domain in full (rest from reference TRBV5-6 and TRBJ2-5): DAGVTQSPTHLIKTRGQQVTLRCSPKSGHDTVSWYQQALGQGPQFIFQYYEEEERQRGNFPDRFSGHQFPNYSSELNVNALLLGDSALYLCASSRSGPQETQYFGPGTRLLVL.

The chain recombines TRBV19 with TRBJ1-1; D not certain. Germline V lookup: CDR1 LNHDA, CDR2 SQIVND (reference sequence). The germline V and J ends were trimmed by 4 bases and 0 bases, with 12 bases remaining between them. The CDR3 length is 15 residues. The CDR3 coding sequence is TGTGCCAGTAGTAGGTTAACTGGTCTGAACACTGAAGCTTTCTTT. It is translated as CASSRLTGLNTEAFF. Based on the CDR3 plus reference TRBV19 and TRBJ1-1, the full variable domain is DGGITQSPKYLFRKEGQNVTLSCEQNLNHDAMYWYRQDPGQGLRLIYYSQIVNDFQKGDIAEGYSVSREKKESFPLTVTSAQKNPTAFYLCASSRLTGLNTEAFFGQGTRLTVV.

CDR3 loop: CASSVGYQGYGYTF. The DNA of the CDR3 is TGTGCCAGCAGCGTTGGTTATCAGGGTTATGGCTACACCTTC. The chain joins TRBV7-8 to TRBJ1-2; TRBD1 might be the D (5 bases). Trimming shortened V by 5 bases and J by 5 bases, and 15 bases separated the two germline ends. The CDR3 length is 14 residues. Germline values: CDR1 SGHVS, CDR2 FQNEAQ.

The gene calls are TRBV19 and TRBJ1-1; 7 bases align to TRBD1. Germline V CDR1 and CDR2: LNHDA, SQIVND (reference sequence). The V and J ends lost 5 bases and 0 bases, in that order; junction bases with no gene match: 3. CDR3 length: 14 residues. The CDR3 region has the DNA TGTGCCAGTAGTCAGGGGGATATGAACACTGAAGCTTTCTTT. Amino acid sequence: CASSQGDMNTEAFF. The variable domain in full, with the rest retrieved from reference TRBV19 and TRBJ1-1, is DGGITQSPKYLFRKEGQNVTLSCEQNLNHDAMYWYRQDPGQGLRLIYYSQIVNDFQKGDIAEGYSVSREKKESFPLTVTSAQKNPTAFYLCASSQGDMNTEAFFGQGTRLTVV.